This T cell receptor beta chain was retrieved from a study of neurological immune-mediated disorders. About the study: For the approximately 35 multiple sclerosis patients, the disease was relapsing-remitting in around 31 and secondary progressive in 3.

Concerning this clonotype itself: What it recognizes is unknown.

It was by 5'RACE with 10-nucleotide random UMIs that the cDNA was made. Via MiXCR, TCRdb re-called the 5' RACE reads, giving one row per CDR3 protein. The profile shows about 19,000 distinct CDR3 sequences, roughly 2.7% of them singletons. Germline V gene sequence: CDR1 SGHTA, CDR2 FQGNSA. The V and J ends lost 1 base and 6 bases respectively, with 5 bases between them. The CDR3 contains 12 residues. Findings of the study overall: Phylogenetic grouping assigned the repertoires of 18 of 34 multiple sclerosis patients to a single related-CDR3 cluster, representing a possible signature. The absence of any CDR3 amino acid sequence shared by expanded clones across subjects suggests that repertoires were private in all groups.

This sequence originates from a woman between 18 and 30 years old with multiple sclerosis. The source material was PBMCs. The V call is TRBV7-2, the J call TRBJ2-3; no clear D gene. CDR3 nucleotide sequence: TGTGCCAGCAGCTTAGGGCGGGATACGCAGTATTTT. This gives the protein CASSLGRDTQYF.